This TCR beta chain appears in the sequencing data of a study of shared clonotypes between healthy human individuals. Trimming pared 1 base from V and 0 bases from J, leaving 7 bases between. The CDR3 spans 15 residues. Germline values: CDR1 LNHDA, CDR2 SQIVND (reference sequence). The data were produced by immunoSEQ multiplex PCR, yet TCRdb's version contains in-frame clones alone and is incomplete. Here the sample spans just over 2,000,000 clones, 85% to 95% being singletons. The sequenced sample consisted of naive CD4+ T cells sorted from blood. Sample subset: CD45RA+ positively selected. The gene calls are TRBV19 and TRBJ2-4, with a weak D call TRBD2 (5 bases). The TCR sequence derives from a man aged 18-30 years in good health. CDR3: CASSIAGIAKNIQYF. CDR3 DNA sequence: TGTGCCAGTAGTATAGCGGGGATAGCCAAAAACATTCAGTACTTC.